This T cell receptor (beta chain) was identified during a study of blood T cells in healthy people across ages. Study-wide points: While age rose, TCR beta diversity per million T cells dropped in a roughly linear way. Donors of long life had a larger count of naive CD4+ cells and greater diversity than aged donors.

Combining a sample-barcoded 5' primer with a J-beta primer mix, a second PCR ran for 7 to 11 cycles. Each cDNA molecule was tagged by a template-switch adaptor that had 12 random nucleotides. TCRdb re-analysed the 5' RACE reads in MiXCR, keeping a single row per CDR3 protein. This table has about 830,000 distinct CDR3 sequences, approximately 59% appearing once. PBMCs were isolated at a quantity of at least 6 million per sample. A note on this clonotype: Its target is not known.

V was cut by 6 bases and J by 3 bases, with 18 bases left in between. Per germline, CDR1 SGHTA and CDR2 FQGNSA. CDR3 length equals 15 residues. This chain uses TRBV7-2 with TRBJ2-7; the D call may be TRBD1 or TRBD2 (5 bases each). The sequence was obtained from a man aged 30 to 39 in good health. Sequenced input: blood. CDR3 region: CASRETGAGGYEQYF. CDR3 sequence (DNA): TGTGCCAGCAGAGAAACCGGGGCAGGAGGCTACGAGCAGTACTTC.